This TCR beta chain was captured by sequencing in a study of blood T cell repertoires in COVID-19. The method was immunoSEQ multiplex PCR; TCRdb's version includes in-frame clones alone and lacks a portion of them. Counted here are just under 150,000 clones, 80% to 90% occurring once; the ten biggest clones make up 8.6%. V was shortened by 4 bases and J by 1 base, with 16 bases between the two germline ends. The germline CDR1 and CDR2 sequences are MNHNY and SVGAGI (reference sequence). There are 16 residues in the CDR3. This sequence was found in a woman in her forties or fifties with active or convalescent COVID-19. Sequencing was done on a sample of peripheral blood. J is TRBJ1-2 and V is TRBV6-6, with D maybe TRBD1 (5 bases). CDR3 coding DNA: TGTGCCAGCAGTTTTCGCTCAGGGTCCATTAACTATGGCTACACCTTC. This sequence encodes CASSFRSGSINYGYTF.